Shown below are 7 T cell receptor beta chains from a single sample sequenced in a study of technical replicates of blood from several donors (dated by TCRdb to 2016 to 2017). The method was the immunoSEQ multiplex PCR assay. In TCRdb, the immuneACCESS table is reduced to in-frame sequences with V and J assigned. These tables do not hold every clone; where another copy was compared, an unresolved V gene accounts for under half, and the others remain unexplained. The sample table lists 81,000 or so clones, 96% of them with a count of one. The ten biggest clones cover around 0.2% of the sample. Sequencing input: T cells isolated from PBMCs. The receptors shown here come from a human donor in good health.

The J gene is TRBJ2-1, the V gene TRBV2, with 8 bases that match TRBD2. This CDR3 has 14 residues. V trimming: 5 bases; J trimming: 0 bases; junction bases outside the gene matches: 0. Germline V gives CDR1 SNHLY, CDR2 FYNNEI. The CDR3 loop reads CASSSGSSYNEQFF. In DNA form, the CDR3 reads TGTGCCAGCAGTAGCGGGAGCTCCTACAATGAGCAGTTCTTC.

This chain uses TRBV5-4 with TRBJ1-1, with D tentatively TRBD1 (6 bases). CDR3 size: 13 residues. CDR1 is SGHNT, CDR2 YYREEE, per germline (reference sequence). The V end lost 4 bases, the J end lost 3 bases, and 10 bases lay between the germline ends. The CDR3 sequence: CASSRDTYTEAFF. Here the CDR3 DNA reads TGTGCCAGCAGCCGGGACACTTACACTGAAGCTTTCTTT.

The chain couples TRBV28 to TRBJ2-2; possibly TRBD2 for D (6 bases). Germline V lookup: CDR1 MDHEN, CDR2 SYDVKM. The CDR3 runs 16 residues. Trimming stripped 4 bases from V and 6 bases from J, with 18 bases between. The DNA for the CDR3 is TGTGCCAGCAGTTCAGGGACTGCGAACATCGCCGGGGAGCTGTTTTTT. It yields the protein CASSSGTANIAGELFF.

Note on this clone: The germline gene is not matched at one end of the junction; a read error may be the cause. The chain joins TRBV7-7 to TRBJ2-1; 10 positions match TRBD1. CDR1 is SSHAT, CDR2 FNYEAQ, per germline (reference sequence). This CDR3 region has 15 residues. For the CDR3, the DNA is TGTGCTAGCAGCGATGGGACAGGGGCTTTCAATGAGCAGTTCTTC. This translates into CASSDGTGAFNEQFF.

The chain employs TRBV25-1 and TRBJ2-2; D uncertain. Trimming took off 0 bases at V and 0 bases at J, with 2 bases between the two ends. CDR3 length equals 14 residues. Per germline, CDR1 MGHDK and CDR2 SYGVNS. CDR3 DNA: TGTGCCAGCAGTGAATACGCGAACACCGGGGAGCTGTTTTTT. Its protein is CASSEYANTGELFF.

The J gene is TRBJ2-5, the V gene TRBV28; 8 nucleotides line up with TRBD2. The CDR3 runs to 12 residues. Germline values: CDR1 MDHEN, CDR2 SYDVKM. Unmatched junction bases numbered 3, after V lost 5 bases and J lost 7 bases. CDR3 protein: CASSRRGGTQYF. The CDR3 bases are TGTGCCAGCAGTCGCCGGGGGGGGACCCAGTACTTC.

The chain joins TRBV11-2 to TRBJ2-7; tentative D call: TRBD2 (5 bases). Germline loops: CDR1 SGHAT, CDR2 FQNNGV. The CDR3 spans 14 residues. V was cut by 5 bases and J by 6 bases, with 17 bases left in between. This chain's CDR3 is CASSPSTGISEQYF. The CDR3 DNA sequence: TGTGCCAGCAGCCCGAGCACCGGGATATCCGAGCAGTACTTC.